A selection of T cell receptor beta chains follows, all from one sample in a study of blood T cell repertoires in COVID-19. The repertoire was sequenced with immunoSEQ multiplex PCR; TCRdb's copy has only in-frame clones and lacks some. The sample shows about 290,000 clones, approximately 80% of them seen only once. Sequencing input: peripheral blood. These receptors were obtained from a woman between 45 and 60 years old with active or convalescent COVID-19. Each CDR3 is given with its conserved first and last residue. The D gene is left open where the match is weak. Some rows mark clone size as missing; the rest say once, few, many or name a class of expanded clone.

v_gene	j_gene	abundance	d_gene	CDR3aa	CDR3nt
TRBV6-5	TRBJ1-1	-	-	CAIQMEPYMNTEAFF	TGTGCCATCCAAATGGAGCCTTACATGAACACTGAAGCTTTCTTT
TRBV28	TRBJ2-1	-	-	CASMQLAERNEQFF	TGTGCCAGCATGCAGCTAGCCGAACGCAATGAGCAGTTCTTC
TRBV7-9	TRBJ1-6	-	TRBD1	CASSVSGQVNSPLHF	TGTGCCAGCAGCGTTTCGGGACAGGTTAATTCACCCCTCCACTTT
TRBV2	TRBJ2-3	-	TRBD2	CASSDTSGDTQYF	TGTGCCAGCAGTGACACTAGCGGAGATACGCAGTATTTT
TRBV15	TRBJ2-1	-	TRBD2	CATSRDPGLAGFRRTLEQFF	TGTGCCACCAGCAGAGATCCCGGACTAGCGGGCTTCCGACGGACCCTTGAGCAGTTCTTC
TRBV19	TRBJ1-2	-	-	CATQGSRYGYTF	TGTGCCACCCAGGGATCCCGCTATGGCTACACCTTC
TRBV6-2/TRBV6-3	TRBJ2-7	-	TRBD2	CASSYSKTPGLAGGPSYEQYF	TGTGCCAGCAGTTACTCCAAAACTCCGGGACTAGCGGGAGGGCCAAGCTACGAGCAGTACTTC
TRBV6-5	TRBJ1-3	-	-	CASSAHPPGNTIYF	TGTGCCAGCAGCGCACATCCCCCGGGAAACACCATATATTTT
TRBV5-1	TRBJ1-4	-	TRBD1	CASSLGPTGGGEKLFF	TGCGCCAGCAGCTTGGGCCCCACAGGGGGCGGTGAAAAACTGTTTTTT
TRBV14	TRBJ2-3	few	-	CASSLYTRGTDTQYF	TGTGCCAGCAGCCTCTATACCCGGGGCACAGATACGCAGTATTTT
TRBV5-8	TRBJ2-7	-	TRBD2	CASSLGTSGGDEQYF	TGTGCCAGCAGCTTGGGGACTAGCGGGGGAGACGAGCAGTACTTC
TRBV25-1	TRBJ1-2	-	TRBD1	CASSVQGAGYGYTF	TGTGCCAGCAGTGTACAGGGGGCTGGCTATGGCTACACCTTC
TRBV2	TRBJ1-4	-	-	CASRYSTTNEKLFF	TGTGCCAGCAGATACAGTACAACTAATGAAAAACTGTTTTTT
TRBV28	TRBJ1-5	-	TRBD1	CASSSAGTGVFQPQHF	TGTGCCAGCAGTTCTGCCGGGACAGGGGTTTTTCAGCCCCAGCATTTT
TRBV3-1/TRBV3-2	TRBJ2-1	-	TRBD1	CASSHSGQGGNEQFF	TGTGCCAGCAGCCATTCGGGACAGGGAGGCAATGAGCAGTTCTTC
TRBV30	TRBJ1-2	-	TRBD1	CACAGTAYGYTF	TGTGCCTGCGCGGGGACAGCCTATGGCTACACCTTC
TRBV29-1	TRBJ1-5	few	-	CSVVTGLNQPQHF	TGCAGCGTTGTGACAGGACTCAATCAGCCCCAGCATTTT